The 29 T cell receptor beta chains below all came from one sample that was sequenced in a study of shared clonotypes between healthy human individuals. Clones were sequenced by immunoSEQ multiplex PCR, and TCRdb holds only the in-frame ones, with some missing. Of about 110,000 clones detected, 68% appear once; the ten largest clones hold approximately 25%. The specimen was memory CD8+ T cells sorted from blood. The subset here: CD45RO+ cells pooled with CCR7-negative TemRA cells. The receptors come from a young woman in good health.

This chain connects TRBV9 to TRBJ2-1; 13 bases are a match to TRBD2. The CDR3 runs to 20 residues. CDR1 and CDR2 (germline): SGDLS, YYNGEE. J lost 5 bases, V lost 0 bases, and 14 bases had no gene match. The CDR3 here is CASSVGQGLLAGGPNNEQFF. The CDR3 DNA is TGTGCCAGCAGCGTAGGACAGGGCCTACTAGCGGGAGGGCCTAACAATGAGCAGTTCTTC.

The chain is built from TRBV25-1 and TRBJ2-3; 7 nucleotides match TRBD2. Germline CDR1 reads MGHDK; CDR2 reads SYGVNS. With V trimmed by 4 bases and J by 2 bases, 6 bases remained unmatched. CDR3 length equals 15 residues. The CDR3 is CASSGREAHTDTQYF. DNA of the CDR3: TGTGCCAGCAGTGGTCGGGAGGCCCACACAGATACGCAGTATTTT.

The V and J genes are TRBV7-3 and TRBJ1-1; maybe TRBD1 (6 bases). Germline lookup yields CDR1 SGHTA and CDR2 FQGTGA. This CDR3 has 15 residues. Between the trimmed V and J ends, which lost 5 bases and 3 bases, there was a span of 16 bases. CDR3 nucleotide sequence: TGTGCCAGCAGCCCTCAGGGGCTGGGGGACACTGAAGCTTTCTTT. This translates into CASSPQGLGDTEAFF.

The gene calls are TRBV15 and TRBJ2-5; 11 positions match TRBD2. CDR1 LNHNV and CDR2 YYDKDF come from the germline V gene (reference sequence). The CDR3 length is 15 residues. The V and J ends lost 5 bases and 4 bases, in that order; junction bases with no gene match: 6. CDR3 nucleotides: TGTGCCACCAGCGGAACTAGCGGGAGTGGAGAGACCCAGTACTTC. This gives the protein CATSGTSGSGETQYF.

CDR3 sequence reads: CASSIAGTGATYEQYF. The CDR3 DNA follows: TGTGCCAGTAGTATAGCGGGGACAGGGGCAACCTACGAGCAGTACTTC. This rearrangement joins TRBV19 to TRBJ2-7, with 10 bases fitting TRBD1. The CDR3 runs 16 residues. V lost 1 base and J lost 2; bases outside the gene matches: 5. Germline V gene sequence: CDR1 LNHDA, CDR2 SQIVND (reference sequence).

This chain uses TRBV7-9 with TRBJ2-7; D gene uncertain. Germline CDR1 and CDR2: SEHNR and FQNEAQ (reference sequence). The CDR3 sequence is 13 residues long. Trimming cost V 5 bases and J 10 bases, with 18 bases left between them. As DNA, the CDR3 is TGTGCCAGCAGCCATACCACAGTGTCTCGACAGTACTTC. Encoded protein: CASSHTTVSRQYF.

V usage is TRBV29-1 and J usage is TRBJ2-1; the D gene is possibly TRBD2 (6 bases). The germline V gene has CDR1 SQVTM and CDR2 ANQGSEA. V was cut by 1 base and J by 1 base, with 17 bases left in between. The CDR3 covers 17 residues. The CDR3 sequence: CSVEAGGLVLSYNEQFF. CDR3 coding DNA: TGCAGCGTTGAAGCTGGGGGGTTGGTCTTATCCTACAATGAGCAGTTCTTC.

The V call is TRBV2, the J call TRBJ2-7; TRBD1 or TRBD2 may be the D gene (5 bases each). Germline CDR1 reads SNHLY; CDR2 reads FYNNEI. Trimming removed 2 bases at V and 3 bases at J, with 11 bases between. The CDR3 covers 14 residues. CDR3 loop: CASSEWGSYYEQYF. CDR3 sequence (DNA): TGTGCCAGCAGTGAATGGGGGAGTTACTACGAGCAGTACTTC.

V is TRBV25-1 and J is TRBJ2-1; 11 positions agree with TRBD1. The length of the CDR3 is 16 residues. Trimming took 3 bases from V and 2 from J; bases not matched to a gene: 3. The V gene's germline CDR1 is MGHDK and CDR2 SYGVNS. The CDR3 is CASSERTGGTYNEQFF. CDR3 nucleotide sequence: TGTGCCAGCAGTGAGAGGACAGGGGGCACCTACAATGAGCAGTTCTTC.

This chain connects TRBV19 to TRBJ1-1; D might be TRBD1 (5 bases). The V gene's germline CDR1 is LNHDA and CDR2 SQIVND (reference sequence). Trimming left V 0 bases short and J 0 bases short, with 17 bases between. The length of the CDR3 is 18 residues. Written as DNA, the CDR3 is TGTGCCAGTAGTATAGATATCTCGGACACAAGCTTGAACACTGAAGCTTTCTTT. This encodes CASSIDISDTSLNTEAFF.

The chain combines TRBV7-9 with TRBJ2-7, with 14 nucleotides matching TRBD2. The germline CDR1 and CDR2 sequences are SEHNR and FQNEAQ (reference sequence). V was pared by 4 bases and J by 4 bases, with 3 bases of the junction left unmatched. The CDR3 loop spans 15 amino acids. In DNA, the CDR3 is TGTGCCAGCAGCTCTTGGACTAGCGGGAGGTACGAGCAGTACTTC. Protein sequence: CASSSWTSGRYEQYF.

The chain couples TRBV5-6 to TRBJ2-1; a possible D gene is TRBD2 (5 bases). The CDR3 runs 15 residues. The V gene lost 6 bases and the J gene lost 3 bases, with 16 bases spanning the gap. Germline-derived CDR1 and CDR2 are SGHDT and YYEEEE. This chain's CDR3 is CASTLSLDFYNEQFF. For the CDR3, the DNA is TGTGCCAGCACCCTGAGCCTGGACTTCTACAATGAGCAGTTCTTC.

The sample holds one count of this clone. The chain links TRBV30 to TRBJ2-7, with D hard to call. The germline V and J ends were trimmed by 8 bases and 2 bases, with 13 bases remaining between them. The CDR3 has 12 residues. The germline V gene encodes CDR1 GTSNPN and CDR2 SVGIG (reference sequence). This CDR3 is CAVRSTTYEQYF. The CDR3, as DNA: TGTGCCGTCAGGAGCACAACCTACGAGCAGTACTTC.

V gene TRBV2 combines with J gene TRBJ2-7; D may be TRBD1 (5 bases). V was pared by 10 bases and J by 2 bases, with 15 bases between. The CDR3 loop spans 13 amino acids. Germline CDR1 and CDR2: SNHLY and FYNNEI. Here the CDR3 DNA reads TGTGCCACCGAAGGGGTCGGGCCCTACGAGCAGTACTTC. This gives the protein CATEGVGPYEQYF.

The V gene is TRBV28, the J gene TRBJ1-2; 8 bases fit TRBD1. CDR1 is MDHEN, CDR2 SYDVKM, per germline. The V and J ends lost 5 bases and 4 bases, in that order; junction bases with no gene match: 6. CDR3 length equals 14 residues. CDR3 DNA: TGTGCCAGCAGTAGACAGGGGCAGATCTATGGCTACACCTTC. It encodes CASSRQGQIYGYTF.

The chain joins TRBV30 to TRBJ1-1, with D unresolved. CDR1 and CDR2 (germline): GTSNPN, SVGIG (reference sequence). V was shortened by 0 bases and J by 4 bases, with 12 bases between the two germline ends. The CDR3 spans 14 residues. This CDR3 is CAWSVLDPSTEAFF. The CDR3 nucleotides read TGTGCCTGGAGTGTACTTGACCCCAGCACTGAAGCTTTCTTT.

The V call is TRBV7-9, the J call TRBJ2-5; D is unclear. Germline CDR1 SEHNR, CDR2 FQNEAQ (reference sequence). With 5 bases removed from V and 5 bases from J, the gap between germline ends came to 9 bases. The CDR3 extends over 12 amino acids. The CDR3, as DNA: TGTGCCAGCAGCGCCACCAAGGAGACCCAGTACTTC. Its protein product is CASSATKETQYF.

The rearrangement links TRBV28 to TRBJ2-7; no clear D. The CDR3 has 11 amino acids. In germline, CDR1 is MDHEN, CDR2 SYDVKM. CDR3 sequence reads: CASQDTYEQYF. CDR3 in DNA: TGTGCGAGTCAGGATACCTACGAGCAGTACTTC.

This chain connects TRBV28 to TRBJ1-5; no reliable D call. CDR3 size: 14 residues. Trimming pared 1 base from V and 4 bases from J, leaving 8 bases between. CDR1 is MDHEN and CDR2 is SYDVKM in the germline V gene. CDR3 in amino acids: CASSLFVPNQPQHF. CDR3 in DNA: TGTGCCAGCAGTTTATTCGTGCCAAATCAGCCCCAGCATTTT.

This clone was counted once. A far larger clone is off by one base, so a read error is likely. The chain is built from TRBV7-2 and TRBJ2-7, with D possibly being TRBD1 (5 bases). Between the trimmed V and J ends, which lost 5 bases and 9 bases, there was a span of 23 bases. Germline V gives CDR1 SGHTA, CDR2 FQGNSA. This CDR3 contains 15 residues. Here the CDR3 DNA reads TGTGCCAGCAGCCTAGGGGCGGCTAGTTTTAACGGGCAGTACTTC. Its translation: CASSLGAASFNGQYF.

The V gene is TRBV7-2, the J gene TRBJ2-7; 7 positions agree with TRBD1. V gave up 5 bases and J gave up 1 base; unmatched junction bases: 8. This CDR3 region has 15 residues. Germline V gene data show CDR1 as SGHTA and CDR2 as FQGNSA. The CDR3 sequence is CASSEGASGSYEQYF. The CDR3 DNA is TGTGCCAGCAGCGAGGGGGCCAGCGGATCCTACGAGCAGTACTTC.

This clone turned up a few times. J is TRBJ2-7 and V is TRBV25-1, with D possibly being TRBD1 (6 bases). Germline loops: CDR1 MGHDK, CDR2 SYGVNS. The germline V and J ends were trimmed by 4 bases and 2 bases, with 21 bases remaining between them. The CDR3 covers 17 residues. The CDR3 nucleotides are TGTGCCAGCAGTGTGACGTCCTCTACAGGGAAACCCTACGAGCAGTACTTC. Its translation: CASSVTSSTGKPYEQYF.

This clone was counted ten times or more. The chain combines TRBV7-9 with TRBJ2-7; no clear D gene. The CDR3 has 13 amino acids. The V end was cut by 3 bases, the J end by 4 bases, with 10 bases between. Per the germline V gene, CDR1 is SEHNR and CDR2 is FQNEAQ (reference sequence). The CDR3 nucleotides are TGTGCCAGCAGCTTTTCTAACCCTTACGAGCAGTACTTC. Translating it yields CASSFSNPYEQYF. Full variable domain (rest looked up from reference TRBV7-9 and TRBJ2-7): DTGVSQNPRHKITKRGQNVTFRCDPISEHNRLYWYRQTLGQGPEFLTYFQNEAQLEKSRLLSDRFSAERPKGSFSTLEIQRTEQGDSAMYLCASSFSNPYEQYFGPGTRLTVT.

CDR3 sequence reads: CASSPGVAHGNTIYF. DNA for the CDR3: TGTGCCAGTAGTCCCGGCGTGGCGCATGGAAACACCATATATTTT. The chain carries TRBV19 and TRBJ1-3, with D unclear. Germline CDR1 reads LNHDA; CDR2 reads SQIVND (reference sequence). This CDR3 region has 15 residues. Between the trimmed V and J ends, which lost 5 bases and 3 bases, there was a span of 14 bases.

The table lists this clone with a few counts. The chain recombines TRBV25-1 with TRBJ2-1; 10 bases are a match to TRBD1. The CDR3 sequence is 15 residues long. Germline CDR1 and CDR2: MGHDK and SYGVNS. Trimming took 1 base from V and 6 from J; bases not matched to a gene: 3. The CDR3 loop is CASSESGQGTNEQFF. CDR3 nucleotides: TGTGCCAGCAGTGAATCGGGACAGGGGACCAATGAGCAGTTCTTC.

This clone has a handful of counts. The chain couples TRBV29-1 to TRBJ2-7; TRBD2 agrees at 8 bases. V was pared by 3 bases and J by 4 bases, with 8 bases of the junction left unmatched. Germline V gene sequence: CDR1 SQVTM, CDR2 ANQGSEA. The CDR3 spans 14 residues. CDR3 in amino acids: CSVDGEREPYEQYF. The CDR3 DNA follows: TGCAGCGTTGATGGGGAGCGGGAGCCATACGAGCAGTACTTC.

CDR3 sequence (DNA): TGTGCCACCAGCAGAGAATTCGCAGGGGAGGGCCTTTTGAATGAGCAGTTCTTC. Protein: CATSREFAGEGLLNEQFF. V and J are TRBV15 and TRBJ2-1; TRBD2 is a possible D gene (7 bases). V lost 0 bases to trimming and J lost 7 bases, with 22 bases between them. Germline CDR1 reads LNHNV; CDR2 reads YYDKDF (reference sequence). CDR3 size: 18 residues.

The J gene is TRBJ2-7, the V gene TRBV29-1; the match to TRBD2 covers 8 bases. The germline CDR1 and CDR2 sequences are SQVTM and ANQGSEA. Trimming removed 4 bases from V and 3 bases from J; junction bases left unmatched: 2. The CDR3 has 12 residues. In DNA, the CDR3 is TGCAGCGTTGTAGCGGGGAACTACGAGCAGTACTTC. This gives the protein CSVVAGNYEQYF.

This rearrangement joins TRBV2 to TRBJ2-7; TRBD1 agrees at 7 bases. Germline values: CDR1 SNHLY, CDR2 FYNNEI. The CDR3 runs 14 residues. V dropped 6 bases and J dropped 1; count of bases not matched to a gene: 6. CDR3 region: CASSLTGKSYEQYF. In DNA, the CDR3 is TGTGCCAGCAGCTTGACAGGGAAGTCCTACGAGCAGTACTTC. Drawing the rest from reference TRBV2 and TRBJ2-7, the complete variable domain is EPEVTQTPSHQVTQMGQEVILRCVPISNHLYFYWYRQILGQKVEFLVSFYNNEISEKSEIFDDQFSVERPDGSNFTLKIRSTKLEDSAMYFCASSLTGKSYEQYFGPGTRLTVT.